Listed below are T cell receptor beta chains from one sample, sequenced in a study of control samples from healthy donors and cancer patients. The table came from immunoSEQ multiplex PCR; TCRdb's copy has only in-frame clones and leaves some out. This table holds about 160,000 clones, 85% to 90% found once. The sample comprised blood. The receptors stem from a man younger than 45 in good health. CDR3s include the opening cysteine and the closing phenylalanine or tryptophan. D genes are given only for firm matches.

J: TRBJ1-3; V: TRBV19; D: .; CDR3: CASSFSSGNTIYF; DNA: TGTGCCAGTAGTTTTAGCTCTGGAAACACCATATATTTT
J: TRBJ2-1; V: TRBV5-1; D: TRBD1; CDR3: CASSLIGQGSYNEQFF; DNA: TGCGCCAGCAGCTTGATAGGACAGGGCTCCTACAATGAGCAGTTCTTC
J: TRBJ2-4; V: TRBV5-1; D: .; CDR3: CASSLTGYKNIQYF; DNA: TGCGCCAGCAGCTTGACAGGGTACAAAAACATTCAGTACTTC
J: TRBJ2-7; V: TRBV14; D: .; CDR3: CASSQAPHYEQYF; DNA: TGTGCCAGCAGCCAAGCCCCTCACTACGAGCAGTACTTC
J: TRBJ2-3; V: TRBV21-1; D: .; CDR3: CASLGQGGTDTQYF; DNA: TGTGCCAGCCTGGGACAGGGGGGCACAGATACGCAGTATTTT
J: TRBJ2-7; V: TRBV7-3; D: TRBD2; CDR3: CASSTASGYEQYF; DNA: TGTGCCAGCAGTACGGCTAGCGGCTACGAGCAGTACTTC
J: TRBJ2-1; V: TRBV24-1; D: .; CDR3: CATSGAAGAHNEQFF; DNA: TGTGCCACCAGTGGAGCAGCGGGCGCCCACAATGAGCAGTTCTTC
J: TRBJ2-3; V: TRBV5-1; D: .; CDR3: CASSLGEVVADTQYF; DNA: TGCGCCAGCAGCTTGGGGGAGGTGGTGGCAGATACGCAGTATTTT
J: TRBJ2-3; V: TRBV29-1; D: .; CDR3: CSAYTSTDTQYF; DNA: TGCAGCGCATATACTAGCACAGATACGCAGTATTTT
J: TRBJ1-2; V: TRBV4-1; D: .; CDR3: CASSPPLNAFYGYTF; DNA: TGCGCCAGCAGCCCTCCTTTGAACGCCTTCTATGGCTACACCTTC